This entry concerns a single T cell receptor (beta chain). This sample's TCRbeta library carried unique molecular identifier barcodes. One entry per CDR3 protein, called by TCRdb with MiXCR from the PCR reads. The data show about 690,000 distinct CDR3 sequences, with roughly 17% seen just once and 1.1% held by the top ten. Germline assignment: CDR1 DFQATT and CDR2 SNEGSKA (reference sequence). This CDR3 contains 16 residues. Trimming at V came to 2 bases and at J to 0 bases, leaving 7 bases not matched to a gene. The source of the sample is a study of T-cell reconstitution after alpha-beta-depleted transplantation in children.

This clonotype was sampled from a human donor who donated a stem cell graft to a child with acute myeloid leukemia. Sample: PBMCs from the stem cell graft donor, taken from the stem cell graft. The gene calls are TRBV20-1 and TRBJ2-4, with TRBD1 matching 7 bases. The CDR3 DNA reads as TGCAGTGCTAGAAATCGGTACAGGGGAGCCAAAAACATTCAGTACTTC. Protein product: CSARNRYRGAKNIQYF.